These T cell receptor beta chains were read from a single sample in a study of blood T cells in healthy people across ages. TCRdb reprocessed the 5' RACE reads with MiXCR, giving one entry per CDR3 protein. This table has over 950,000 distinct CDR3 sequences, around two fifths appearing once. Sequenced material: blood. The receptors come from a man between 18 and 35 years old in good health. The CDR3 runs from the conserved cysteine through the conserved F or W. Each record gives: clone size, V gene, J gene, D gene, CDR3 protein, CDR3 DNA. A D gene is named only where the DNA matches it firmly. Clone size is given for some rows only: seen once, a few or many times, or a class if the clone is expanded.

clone size: few
V gene: TRBV24-1
J gene: TRBJ1-1
D gene: -
CDR3 protein: CATSDQDKEAAFF
CDR3 DNA: TGTGCCACCAGTGATCAGGACAAGGAGGCGGCTTTCTTT

clone size: -
V gene: TRBV13
J gene: TRBJ2-2
D gene: TRBD2
CDR3 protein: CASSLSPILAGANTGELFF
CDR3 DNA: TGTGCCAGCAGCCTAAGCCCGATACTAGCGGGGGCGAACACCGGGGAGCTGTTTTTT

clone size: few
V gene: TRBV10-3
J gene: TRBJ2-7
D gene: TRBD1
CDR3 protein: CAISEGQGGIYEQYF
CDR3 DNA: TGTGCCATCAGTGAAGGACAGGGCGGTATCTACGAGCAGTACTTC

clone size: many
V gene: TRBV5-1
J gene: TRBJ2-1
D gene: TRBD1
CDR3 protein: CASSDRGPNNEQFF
CDR3 DNA: TGCGCCAGCTCCGACAGGGGGCCGAACAATGAGCAGTTCTTC

clone size: -
V gene: TRBV7-3
J gene: TRBJ2-4
D gene: -
CDR3 protein: CASSPGGPGNIQYF
CDR3 DNA: TGTGCCAGCAGCCCCGGGGGACCAGGGAACATTCAGTACTTC

clone size: -
V gene: TRBV20-1
J gene: TRBJ1-1
D gene: -
CDR3 protein: CSATIEGRGAFF
CDR3 DNA: TGCAGTGCCACTATTGAGGGACGTGGAGCTTTCTTT

clone size: few
V gene: TRBV20-1
J gene: TRBJ2-7
D gene: TRBD2
CDR3 protein: CSATTGLAGPYEQYF
CDR3 DNA: TGCAGTGCAACTACGGGACTAGCGGGCCCCTACGAGCAGTACTTC

clone size: -
V gene: TRBV30
J gene: TRBJ1-1
D gene: TRBD1
CDR3 protein: CAWFIPGQSSNTEAFF
CDR3 DNA: TGTGCCTGGTTTATCCCGGGACAGAGTTCGAACACTGAAGCTTTCTTT

clone size: -
V gene: TRBV4-1
J gene: TRBJ1-1
D gene: -
CDR3 protein: CASSQDKGPQPEAFF
CDR3 DNA: TGCGCCAGCAGCCAAGATAAGGGGCCCCAGCCTGAAGCTTTCTTT

clone size: -
V gene: TRBV6-2/TRBV6-3
J gene: TRBJ2-1
D gene: TRBD1
CDR3 protein: CAGSSGTGLYNEQFF
CDR3 DNA: TGTGCCGGCAGTTCCGGGACAGGTTTGTACAATGAGCAGTTCTTC

clone size: few
V gene: TRBV5-1
J gene: TRBJ2-1
D gene: TRBD2
CDR3 protein: CASSLDSREYDYNEQFF
CDR3 DNA: TGCGCCAGCAGCTTGGACTCGCGGGAGTATGACTACAATGAGCAGTTCTTC

clone size: -
V gene: TRBV12-3/TRBV12-4
J gene: TRBJ1-1
D gene: -
CDR3 protein: CASSPARKNTEAFF
CDR3 DNA: TGTGCCAGCAGTCCGGCCAGGAAGAACACTGAAGCTTTCTTT

clone size: few
V gene: TRBV7-9
J gene: TRBJ2-1
D gene: -
CDR3 protein: CASSLDARDEQFF
CDR3 DNA: TGTGCCAGCAGCTTAGATGCTCGGGATGAGCAGTTCTTC

clone size: -
V gene: TRBV6-2/TRBV6-3
J gene: TRBJ1-2
D gene: -
CDR3 protein: CASSNGGYTF
CDR3 DNA: TGTGCCAGCAGTAACGGTGGCTACACCTTC

clone size: few
V gene: TRBV29-1
J gene: TRBJ2-1
D gene: TRBD2
CDR3 protein: CSVREGVSSYNEQFF
CDR3 DNA: TGCAGCGTTCGGGAGGGGGTCAGCTCCTACAATGAGCAGTTCTTC

clone size: -
V gene: TRBV11-2
J gene: TRBJ1-2
D gene: -
CDR3 protein: CASSCRRTGGYTF
CDR3 DNA: TGTGCCAGCAGCTGTAGAAGGACGGGCGGCTACACCTTC

clone size: many
V gene: TRBV7-2
J gene: TRBJ2-1
D gene: TRBD1
CDR3 protein: CASSLEGAFDEQFF
CDR3 DNA: TGTGCCAGCAGCTTAGAGGGGGCGTTCGATGAGCAGTTCTTC

clone size: -
V gene: TRBV25-1
J gene: TRBJ2-2
D gene: -
CDR3 protein: CASSRGFGELFF
CDR3 DNA: TGTGCCAGCAGTAGAGGGTTCGGGGAGCTGTTTTTT

clone size: few
V gene: TRBV6-5
J gene: TRBJ1-4
D gene: TRBD1
CDR3 protein: CASSYSGQANNEKLFF
CDR3 DNA: TGTGCCAGCAGTTACTCTGGACAGGCCAATAATGAAAAACTGTTTTTT

clone size: few
V gene: TRBV20-1
J gene: TRBJ2-1
D gene: TRBD2
CDR3 protein: CSARVASGGLSYNEQFF
CDR3 DNA: TGCAGTGCTAGAGTAGCTAGCGGGGGCCTTTCCTACAATGAGCAGTTCTTC

clone size: -
V gene: TRBV27
J gene: TRBJ1-2
D gene: -
CDR3 protein: CASSPSGMGVFGYTF
CDR3 DNA: TGTGCCAGCAGTCCCTCTGGGATGGGGGTGTTTGGCTACACCTTC

clone size: -
V gene: TRBV6-6
J gene: TRBJ2-2
D gene: TRBD1
CDR3 protein: CASRKGQKNTGELFF
CDR3 DNA: TGTGCCAGCAGAAAGGGACAGAAGAACACCGGGGAGCTGTTTTTT

clone size: -
V gene: TRBV7-2
J gene: TRBJ2-1
D gene: TRBD2
CDR3 protein: CASSSPLTGGLDEQFF
CDR3 DNA: TGTGCCAGCAGCTCTCCCCTGACGGGGGGGCTGGATGAGCAGTTCTTC

clone size: many
V gene: TRBV10-2
J gene: TRBJ1-1
D gene: -
CDR3 protein: CACGGGARTEAFF
CDR3 DNA: TGCGCCTGTGGTGGGGGGGCAAGAACTGAAGCTTTCTTT

clone size: once
V gene: TRBV12-3/TRBV12-4
J gene: TRBJ1-2
D gene: -
CDR3 protein: CASRGTGEVSYYGHTF
CDR3 DNA: TGTGCCAGTAGGGGGACTGGAGAGGTCTCGTACTATGGCCACACCTTC

clone size: -
V gene: TRBV20-1
J gene: TRBJ2-7
D gene: -
CDR3 protein: CSASFTPQDRLNEQYF
CDR3 DNA: TGCAGTGCTAGCTTTACACCCCAGGACAGATTAAACGAGCAGTACTTC

clone size: -
V gene: TRBV7-6
J gene: TRBJ2-1
D gene: TRBD2
CDR3 protein: CASSPGDSGAHNEQFF
CDR3 DNA: TGTGCCAGCAGCCCTGGGGATAGCGGGGCCCACAATGAGCAGTTCTTC